These T cell receptor beta chains were read from a single sample in a study of T cell responses to AZD1222 COVID-19 vaccine. The table came from immunoSEQ multiplex PCR; TCRdb's copy has only in-frame clones and leaves some out. The sample has fewer than 150,000 clones; about 93% are singletons. The source material was peripheral blood, sampled on day 0 of AZD1222 vaccination. These receptors came from an adult in good health. CDR3s include the opening cysteine and the closing phenylalanine or tryptophan. A D gene is named only where the DNA matches it firmly. Rows may omit the clone size; those that give it use once, few, many or a size class.

clone_size d_call j_call v_call cdr3_aa cdr3_nt
. TRBD1 TRBJ2-5 TRBV4-1 CASSQVRGTGQETQYF TGCGCCAGCAGCCAAGTCCGCGGGACAGGGCAAGAGACCCAGTACTTC
. . TRBJ2-5 TRBV18 CASSPVSGGLRRETQYF TGTGCCAGCTCACCTGTTTCAGGGGGGCTGAGAAGGGAGACCCAGTACTTC
. . TRBJ1-1 TRBV2 CASSVSRDAFF TGTGCCAGCAGTGTGTCCAGGGACGCTTTCTTT
. . TRBJ2-2 TRBV28 CASSLAGRATGELFF TGTGCCAGCAGTTTAGCAGGGCGCGCCACCGGGGAGCTGTTTTTT
few . TRBJ1-1 TRBV11-2 CASRTTGRTEAFF TGTGCCAGCAGAACTACAGGGAGGACTGAAGCTTTCTTT
. . TRBJ1-3 TRBV7-9 CASSSDISGNTIYF TGTGCCAGCAGTTCCGACATCTCTGGAAACACCATATATTTT
. TRBD2 TRBJ2-2 TRBV7-6 CASRSSGGGDTGELFF TGTGCCAGCAGGTCTAGCGGGGGAGGAGACACCGGGGAGCTGTTTTTT
. . TRBJ1-2 TRBV12-3/TRBV12-4 CASSRGFEYTF TGTGCCAGCAGCCGCGGCTTTGAGTACACCTTC
. TRBD2 TRBJ2-1 TRBV9 CASSVVPITPGLAGGPYEQFF TGTGCCAGCAGCGTAGTCCCAATCACTCCGGGACTAGCGGGGGGGCCTTATGAGCAGTTCTTC
. TRBD1 TRBJ1-2 TRBV11-2 CASSPRTGGDYGYTF TGTGCCAGCAGCCCCCGGACAGGGGGCGACTATGGCTACACCTTC
. TRBD2 TRBJ2-1 TRBV9 CASSVGGAGVFNEQFF TGTGCCAGCAGCGTAGGAGGAGCGGGGGTCTTCAATGAGCAGTTCTTC
. TRBD2 TRBJ2-7 TRBV11-2 CASSSPTPAGVQYF TGTGCCAGCAGCTCCCCTACCCCAGCGGGGGTGCAGTACTTC
. . TRBJ1-1 TRBV7-2 CASSFRFRANTEAFF TGTGCCAGCAGCTTCCGGTTTAGAGCGAACACTGAAGCTTTCTTT
once . TRBJ1-1 TRBV6-1 CASSELGPVHTEAFF TGTGCCAGCAGTGAGTTGGGGCCGGTACACACTGAAGCTTTCTTT
. TRBD1 TRBJ1-2 TRBV7-8 CASSDTGVNYGYTF TGTGCCAGCTCCGACACAGGGGTGAACTATGGCTACACCTTC
. . TRBJ2-1 TRBV5-1 CASSLDSYLSYNEQFF TGCGCCAGCAGCTTGGACAGTTACCTCTCCTACAATGAGCAGTTCTTC
. . TRBJ1-2 TRBV7-2 CASSLRPTGTNYGYTF TGTGCCAGCAGCCTTCGACCGACGGGAACTAACTATGGCTACACCTTC
once . TRBJ2-7 TRBV15 CATSRDLHGSTEQYF TGTGCCACCAGCAGAGATCTTCACGGCTCCACCGAGCAGTACTTC
. TRBD1 TRBJ1-5 TRBV30 CAWSDQGGNQPQHF TGTGCCTGGAGCGATCAGGGGGGCAATCAGCCCCAGCATTTT
. . TRBJ2-3 TRBV5-1 CASRFGATSTDTQYF TGCGCCAGCAGGTTCGGGGCTACTAGCACAGATACGCAGTATTTT
. . TRBJ1-5 TRBV20-1 CSASRAESNQPQHF TGCAGTGCTAGTCGGGCAGAAAGCAATCAGCCCCAGCATTTT